This T cell receptor (beta chain) stems from a study of post-analysis software for immune sequencing data. Study-level background: There were relapsing-remitting, secondary progressive and progressive-relapsing multiple sclerosis among the disease courses included. General study points: Controls had significantly higher normalized Chao1 diversity than multiple sclerosis patients. Higher frequency in patients than in controls was seen for roughly five TRBV segments, with TRBV5-6, TRBV5-1 and TRBV20-1 among them.

This clonotype was seen a few times. What it recognizes is unknown. At one of its ends the junction is not consistent with the germline gene, which may arise from a read error. Unique molecular identifiers were carried by the TCR beta cDNA libraries. TCRdb reanalysed the PCR reads using MiXCR and keeps one entry per CDR3 protein. The sample lists about 770,000 distinct CDR3 sequences; about 43% were seen once. Germline CDR1 reads SGHTA; CDR2 reads FQGNSA. The CDR3 runs to 16 residues. The specimen sequenced was blood. The sequence was obtained from a girl between 5 and 17 years old with multiple sclerosis. V is TRBV7-2 and J is TRBJ1-2, with TRBD1 matching over 9 bases. DNA for the CDR3: TGTGCCAGCAGCTTAATGGGGGGACAGGGAAACTATGGCTGCACCTTC. As protein: CASSLMGGQGNYGCTF. Complete variable domain (other parts from reference TRBV7-2 and TRBJ1-2): GAGVSQSPSNKVTEKGKDVELRCDPISGHTALYWYRQSLGQGLEFLIYFQGNSAPDKSGLPSDRFSAERTGGSVSTLTIQRTQQEDSAVYLCASSLMGGQGNYGCTFGSGTRLTVV.